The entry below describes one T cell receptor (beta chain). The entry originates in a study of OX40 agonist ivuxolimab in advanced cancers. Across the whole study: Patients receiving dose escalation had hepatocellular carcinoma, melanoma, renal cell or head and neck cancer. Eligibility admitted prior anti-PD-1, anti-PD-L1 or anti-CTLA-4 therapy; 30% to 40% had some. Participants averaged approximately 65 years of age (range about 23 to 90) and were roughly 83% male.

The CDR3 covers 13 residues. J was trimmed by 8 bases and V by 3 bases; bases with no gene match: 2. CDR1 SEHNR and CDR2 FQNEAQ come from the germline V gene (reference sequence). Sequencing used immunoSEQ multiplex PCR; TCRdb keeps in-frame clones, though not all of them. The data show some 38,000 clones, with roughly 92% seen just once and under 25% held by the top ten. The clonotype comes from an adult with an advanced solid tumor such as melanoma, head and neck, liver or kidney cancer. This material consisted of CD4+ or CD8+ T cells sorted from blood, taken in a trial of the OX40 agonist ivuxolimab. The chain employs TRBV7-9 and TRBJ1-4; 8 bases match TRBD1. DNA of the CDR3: TGTGCCAGCAGCTTTAACAGGGGGGAAAAACTGTTTTTT. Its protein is CASSFNRGEKLFF.